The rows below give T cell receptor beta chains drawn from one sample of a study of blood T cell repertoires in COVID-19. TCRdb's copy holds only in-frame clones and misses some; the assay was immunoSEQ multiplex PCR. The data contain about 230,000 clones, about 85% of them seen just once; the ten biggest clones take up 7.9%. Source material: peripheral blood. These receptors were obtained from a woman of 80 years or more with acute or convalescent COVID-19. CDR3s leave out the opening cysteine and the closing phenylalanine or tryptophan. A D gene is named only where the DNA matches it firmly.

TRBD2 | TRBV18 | ASSPAGLVLGTGELF
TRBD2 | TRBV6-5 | ASSSSGTSYEQY
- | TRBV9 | ASSVERNEQF
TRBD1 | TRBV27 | ASSFRPGQGTYEQY
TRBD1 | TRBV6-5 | ASSTGEVYQPQH
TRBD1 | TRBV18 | ASSPLTGPNTDTQY
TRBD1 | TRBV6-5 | ASKPGGSMNTEAF
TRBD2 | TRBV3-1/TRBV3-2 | ATFGGASTGELF
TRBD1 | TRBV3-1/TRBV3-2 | ASSQTGGTGQPQH
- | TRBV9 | ASSGGGRPQGTEAF
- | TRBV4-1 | ASRAGDMNTEAF
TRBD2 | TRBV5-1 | ASSLVEAGGLTTGELF
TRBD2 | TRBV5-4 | ASSRGGLAGGPKYEQY
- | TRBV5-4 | ASSLAGGHETQY
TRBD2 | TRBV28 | ASSFRTRAGELF
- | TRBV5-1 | ASSLAGSPNEKLF
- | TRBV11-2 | ASSWTDANTGELF
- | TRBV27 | ASSLRVATNEKLF
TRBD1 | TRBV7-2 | ASSLRTGDYGYT
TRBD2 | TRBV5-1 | ASTSGTSGTGEQF
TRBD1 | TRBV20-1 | SASPGTGSNSPLH
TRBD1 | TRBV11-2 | ASSAWTGQTGELF
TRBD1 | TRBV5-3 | ARSLRGTGKGGNQPQH
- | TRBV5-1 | ASSFTGEETQY
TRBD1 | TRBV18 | ASSPPPGQGRSPLH
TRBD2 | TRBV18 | ASSPMGGAFISYEQY
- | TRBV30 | AWGTVNQPQH
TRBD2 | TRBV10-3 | AISEPIAGGEETQY
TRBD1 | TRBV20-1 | SATDRSEQF
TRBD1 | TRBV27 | ASSLLGQVKNIQY
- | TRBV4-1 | ASSQAPGVGEQY
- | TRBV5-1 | ASSLRQGRGTEAF
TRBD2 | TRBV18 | ASSPGLAGAGYEQY
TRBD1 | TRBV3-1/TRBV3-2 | ASSQTGEKLF
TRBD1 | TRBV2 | ASSETGDSSFNSPLH
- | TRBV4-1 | ASSQDGRGAVPYEQY
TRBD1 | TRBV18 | ASSPPGQGSGYT
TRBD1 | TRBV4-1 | ASSQDKGAGGYT
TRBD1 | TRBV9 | ASGQGALSNQPQH
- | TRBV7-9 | ASSPRQGTVGELF
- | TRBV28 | ASSLWGRTNEQY
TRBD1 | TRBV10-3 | AIRTGVDEKLF
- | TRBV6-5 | ASSYSTSVSYEQY
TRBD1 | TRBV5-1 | ASSFTGTGDTGELF
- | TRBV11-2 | ASSLVGVSSSYEQY
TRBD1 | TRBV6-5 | ASSPGQEYTGELF
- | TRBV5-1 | ASTSVIFQETQY
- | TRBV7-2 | ASSLPDTGNTIY
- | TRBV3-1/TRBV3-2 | ASSRSAGNTIY
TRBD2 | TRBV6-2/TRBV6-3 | ASSYMPREWTGELF
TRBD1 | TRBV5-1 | ASSLTGTGWEETQY
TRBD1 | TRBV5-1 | ASSLGTGFGYGYT
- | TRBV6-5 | ASSSRASNQPQH
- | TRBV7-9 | ASSRGGETQY
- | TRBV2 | ASSDRLLNTEAF
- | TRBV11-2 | ASSSPAGGPLHITDTQY